These 8 T cell receptor beta chains came from one sample sequenced in a study of shared clonotypes between healthy human individuals. Naive CD8 cells lacked CD45RO, underwent positive selection for CCR7 and left out terminally differentiated effector memory CD45RA+ cells. Profiling relied on immunoSEQ multiplex PCR, and the TCRdb table lists in-frame clones only, not all of them. The sample lists approximately 2,000,000 clones; around 95% were seen once. Sequencing was done on a sample of naive CD8+ T cells from PBMCs. These receptor sequences come from a man aged 18 to 29 in good health. Some clones in this sample may be carry-over from other donors' samples.

The rearrangement uses TRBV7-9 and TRBJ1-1; D remains ambiguous. V was trimmed by 5 bases and J by 0 bases, leaving 13 bases between them. Germline-derived CDR1 and CDR2 are SEHNR and FQNEAQ (reference sequence). CDR3 length equals 15 residues. The CDR3 DNA reads as TGTGCCAGCAGCCTTACACAGTTCATGAACACTGAAGCTTTCTTT. Encoded protein: CASSLTQFMNTEAFF.

The chain carries TRBV4-2 and TRBJ2-1; no clear D gene. The germline V and J ends were trimmed by 4 bases and 6 bases, with 10 bases remaining between them. The CDR3 is 13 amino acids. The V gene's germline CDR1 is LGHNA and CDR2 YNFKEQ. The CDR3 sequence: CASSLYKGNEQFF. Here the CDR3 DNA reads TGTGCCAGCAGCCTATACAAGGGCAATGAGCAGTTCTTC.

This clone was detected a few times. The V gene is TRBV6-1, the J gene TRBJ1-1; no clear D gene. There are 11 residues in the CDR3. The germline gives CDR1 MNHNS, CDR2 SASEGT. Trimming left V 3 bases short and J 6 bases short, with 5 bases between. The chain's CDR3 is CASSEISEAFF. The CDR3 bases are TGTGCCAGCAGTGAGATATCTGAAGCTTTCTTT.

V is TRBV6-1 and J is TRBJ1-3, with D perhaps TRBD1 (6 bases). CDR1 and CDR2 (germline): MNHNS, SASEGT. Between the trimmed V and J ends, which lost 7 bases and 2 bases, there was a span of 15 bases. This CDR3 is 15 amino acids long. In DNA, the CDR3 is TGTGCCAGCACTTGGACAGCTACGACTGGAAACACCATATATTTT. This gives the protein CASTWTATTGNTIYF.

The chain is built from TRBV29-1 and TRBJ2-3, with a tentative D call TRBD1 (6 bases). Trimming took 7 bases from V and 4 from J, leaving 18 bases between them. The CDR3 spans 14 residues. Germline CDR1 is SQVTM and CDR2 is ANQGSEA. The CDR3 loop reads CSAAGGGVSDTQYF. CDR3 bases: TGCAGCGCGGCGGGTGGGGGCGTGTCAGATACGCAGTATTTT.

J is TRBJ1-4 and V is TRBV18; no clear D gene. V shed 5 bases and J shed 8 bases, with 18 bases lying between them. The CDR3 is 15 amino acids. CDR1 and CDR2 (germline): KGHSH, LQKENI. The CDR3 DNA reads TGTGCCAGCTCATCCCGGACCGACTCCCAAGAAAAACTGTTTTTT. It yields the protein CASSSRTDSQEKLFF. Looking up the rest from reference TRBV18 and TRBJ1-4 gives the full variable domain: NAGVMQNPRHLVRRRGQEARLRCSPMKGHSHVYWYRQLPEEGLKFMVYLQKENIIDESGMPKERFSAEFPKEGPSILRIQQVVRGDSAAYFCASSSRTDSQEKLFFGSGTQLSVL.

The chain joins TRBV10-2 to TRBJ2-2; 10 bases map to TRBD1. This CDR3 contains 14 residues. After removal of 7 bases from V and 6 bases from J, the junction contained 5 bases not matched to a gene. Germline V gene lookup returns CDR1 WSHSY and CDR2 SAAADI. CDR3 amino acids: CASKPDRGSGELFF. CDR3 nucleotides: TGCGCCAGCAAACCGGACAGGGGGTCCGGGGAGCTGTTTTTT.

The chain is built from TRBV5-5 and TRBJ2-7; 9 bases map to TRBD2. V shed 4 bases, J shed 2 bases, and the junction held 16 bases outside the gene matches. The CDR3 consists of 18 residues. Germline lookup yields CDR1 SGHKS and CDR2 YYEKEE (reference sequence). In DNA form, the CDR3 reads TGTGCCAGCAGCACCTACCCCAAGACTAGCGGAGCCCCCTACGAGCAGTACTTC. Translation gives CASSTYPKTSGAPYEQYF.